Listed here are 27 T cell receptor beta chains from one sample, sequenced in a study of a mutant IDH1 vaccine in newly diagnosed glioma. Noted time point: baseline, week 1 (first vaccination visit). Sample treatment: pre-vaccination baseline after standard-of-care therapy. The data were produced by immunoSEQ multiplex PCR, yet TCRdb's version contains in-frame clones alone and is incomplete. The sample lists around 60,000 clones, about 90% occurring once. Sequenced here: PBMCs, sampled from a glioma patient treated with radiotherapy, temozolomide or both. These receptors all stem from a man aged 50-60 years with glioma.

The V call is TRBV18, the J call TRBJ1-2, with D possibly being TRBD1 (5 bases). The CDR3 totals 15 residues. Trimming removed 2 bases at V and 2 bases at J, with 12 bases between. The germline gives CDR1 KGHSH, CDR2 LQKENI. CDR3 sequence (DNA): TGTGCCAGCTCACCAATCCCCCAGGGAAACTATGGCTACACCTTC. Translating it yields CASSPIPQGNYGYTF.

V gene TRBV5-1 combines with J gene TRBJ1-1; a weak D match, TRBD1 (6 bases). V was pared by 4 bases and J by 11 bases, with 21 bases between. This CDR3 comprises 14 residues. Germline CDR1 is SGHRS and CDR2 is YFSETQ. The CDR3 region is CASSLQRADSNAFF. The CDR3 bases are TGCGCCAGCAGCCTACAGAGAGCGGACAGCAATGCTTTCTTT.

This chain links TRBV6-6 with TRBJ2-7; D remains unclear. The V end lost 7 bases, the J end lost 0 bases, and 7 bases lay between the germline ends. The CDR3 is made up of 12 amino acids. Germline V CDR1 and CDR2: MNHNY, SVGAGI (reference sequence). The CDR3 DNA reads as TGTGCCAGCACGGCAAGCTCCTACGAGCAGTACTTC. As protein: CASTASSYEQYF.

This sequence joins TRBV19 and TRBJ1-4; D gene ambiguous. The CDR3 runs 15 residues. From germline, CDR1 is LNHDA and CDR2 SQIVND (reference sequence). Trimming removed 5 bases from V and 5 bases from J, with 15 bases in between. CDR3 nucleotide sequence: TGTGCCAGTAGTGCGCCGAGTGCGTTCAATGAAAAACTGTTTTTT. Translated, it gives CASSAPSAFNEKLFF.

J is TRBJ1-1 and V is TRBV15; 7 nucleotides agree with TRBD1. The V and J ends lost 1 base and 0 bases, in that order; junction bases with no gene match: 8. Germline values: CDR1 LNHNV, CDR2 YYDKDF (reference sequence). The CDR3 runs to 17 residues. The CDR3 sequence: CATSRARGTAMNTEAFF. Here the CDR3 DNA reads TGTGCCACCAGCAGAGCTAGGGGGACAGCGATGAACACTGAAGCTTTCTTT. The whole variable domain, remainder taken from reference TRBV15 and TRBJ1-1, is DAMVIQNPRYQVTQFGKPVTLSCSQTLNHNVMYWYQQKSSQAPKLLFHYYDKDFNNEADTPDNFQSRRPNTSFCFLDIRSPGLGDTAMYLCATSRARGTAMNTEAFFGQGTRLTVV.

The chain employs TRBV4-1 and TRBJ2-7; TRBD1 is a possible D gene (5 bases). This CDR3 has 18 residues. The germline CDR1 and CDR2 sequences are MGHRA and YSYEKL. V dropped 7 bases and J dropped 3 bases, with 28 bases sitting between them. The CDR3 reads CASTRHENQGYQDYEQYF. The DNA for the CDR3 is TGCGCCAGCACCCGGCACGAAAACCAGGGCTATCAGGACTACGAGCAGTACTTC.

The chain is built from TRBV6-5 and TRBJ1-6; possible D gene TRBD1, 5 bases. Germline-derived CDR1 and CDR2 are MNHEY and SVGAGI. This CDR3 has 13 residues. With 4 bases removed from V and 6 bases from J, the gap between germline ends came to 7 bases. The CDR3 protein is CASSFDSNSPLHF. The DNA for the CDR3 is TGTGCCAGCAGTTTCGACAGTAATTCACCCCTCCACTTT.

Here the CDR3 reads CASSPPGRDRGSPLHF. CDR3 nucleotides: TGTGCCAGCAGCCCACCAGGGAGGGACAGGGGATCACCCCTCCACTTT. V is TRBV7-9 and J is TRBJ1-6, with 10 bases matching TRBD1. Trimming at V came to 5 bases and at J to 10 bases, leaving 11 bases not matched to a gene. The CDR3 is made up of 16 amino acids. Germline CDR1 SEHNR, CDR2 FQNEAQ (reference sequence).

This clone was detected once. The rearrangement uses TRBV6-6 and TRBJ2-6, with 7 nucleotides matching TRBD2. CDR3 length equals 14 residues. CDR1 is MNHNY, CDR2 SVGAGI, per germline (reference sequence). Losses at the gene ends were 5 bases for V and 2 bases for J; bases not matched to a gene: 0. The DNA for the CDR3 is TGTGCCAGCAGTCGGGGGGCTGGGGCCAACGTCCTGACTTTC. This translates into CASSRGAGANVLTF.

This chain uses TRBV5-1 with TRBJ2-4; 7 positions match TRBD1. V shed 0 bases, J shed 7 bases, and the junction held 7 bases outside the gene matches. The CDR3 spans 15 residues. Germline CDR1 and CDR2: SGHRS and YFSETQ. CDR3 sequence reads: CASSLDQGVFNIQYF. Here the CDR3 DNA reads TGCGCCAGCAGCTTGGACCAGGGGGTCTTTAACATTCAGTACTTC.

The genes are TRBV28 and TRBJ2-7, with TRBD2 identical over 10 bases. Trimming removed 6 bases from V and 4 bases from J; junction bases left unmatched: 6. The germline CDR1 and CDR2 sequences are MDHEN and SYDVKM. The CDR3 covers 14 residues. CDR3 nucleotide sequence: TGTGCCAGCAGGGTGAGCGGGAGGGGGTACGAGCAGTACTTC. It codes for CASRVSGRGYEQYF.

The rearrangement links TRBV5-4 to TRBJ1-1; a possible D gene is TRBD1 (5 bases). Germline CDR1 SGHNT, CDR2 YYREEE (reference sequence). The CDR3 length is 13 residues. Trimming cost V 0 bases and J 4 bases, with 7 bases left between them. In nucleotides, the CDR3 is TGTGCCAGCAGCTTGGAAAGGGGCACTGAAGCTTTCTTT. Amino acids: CASSLERGTEAFF.

The chain joins TRBV11-2 to TRBJ2-3, with D uncertain. The V end lost 1 base, the J end lost 3 bases, and 17 bases lay between the germline ends. The CDR3 has 17 residues. CDR1 and CDR2 (germline): SGHAT, FQNNGV. The CDR3 nucleotides are TGTGCCAGCAGCTTAGGATCGGGCCCGTGGGGTACAGATACGCAGTATTTT. It translates to CASSLGSGPWGTDTQYF.

The V call is TRBV5-1, the J call TRBJ2-3; TRBD1 or TRBD2 may be the D gene (6 bases each). V lost 0 bases and J lost 6, with 8 bases in between. CDR1 is SGHRS, CDR2 YFSETQ, per germline. The CDR3 loop spans 13 amino acids. The CDR3 protein is CASSLAGADTQYF. Here the CDR3 DNA reads TGCGCCAGCAGCTTGGCGGGGGCTGATACGCAGTATTTT.

The chain recombines TRBV9 with TRBJ1-6, with TRBD1 matching 8 bases. Per the germline V gene, CDR1 is SGDLS and CDR2 is YYNGEE. The CDR3 is 14 amino acids. Trimming took 3 bases from V and 13 from J; bases not matched to a gene: 9. This CDR3 reads CASSADRGNGPLHF. The CDR3 region has the DNA TGTGCCAGCAGCGCCGACAGGGGAAATGGTCCCCTCCACTTT. The complete variable domain, with remaining parts taken from reference TRBV9 and TRBJ1-6, reads DSGVTQTPKHLITATGQRVTLRCSPRSGDLSVYWYQQSLDQGLQFLIQYYNGEERAKGNILERFSAQQFPDLHSELNLSSLELGDSALYFCASSADRGNGPLHFGNGTRLTVT.

This sequence joins TRBV19 and TRBJ1-4; perhaps TRBD1 as D (6 bases). Germline lookup yields CDR1 LNHDA and CDR2 SQIVND (reference sequence). The CDR3 consists of 14 residues. Between the trimmed V and J ends, which lost 3 bases and 12 bases, there was a span of 17 bases. Written as DNA, the CDR3 is TGTGCCAGTAGTATCGGGGGGCCTCTCGGGGAACTGTTTTTT. Its translation is CASSIGGPLGELFF.

This chain uses TRBV5-1 with TRBJ2-4; 8 bases are a match to TRBD1. V shed 3 bases, J shed 9 bases, and the junction held 17 bases outside the gene matches. CDR1 and CDR2 (germline): SGHRS, YFSETQ. The CDR3 spans 17 residues. The CDR3 sequence is CASSWASSDREVGIQYF. The CDR3 DNA is TGCGCCAGCAGCTGGGCCAGCTCGGACAGGGAGGTTGGCATTCAGTACTTC.

The rearrangement links TRBV6-1 to TRBJ1-6; D gene uncertain. V shed 4 bases and J shed 10 bases, with 5 bases lying between them. Germline CDR1 is MNHNS and CDR2 is SASEGT. The length of the CDR3 is 11 residues. The DNA for the CDR3 is TGTGCCAGCAGTGCAGCATCACCCCTCCACTTT. Translated: CASSAASPLHF.

This sequence joins TRBV5-1 and TRBJ2-2; D is uncertain. This CDR3 has 14 residues. The germline V and J ends were trimmed by 4 bases and 6 bases, with 13 bases remaining between them. Germline assignment: CDR1 SGHRS and CDR2 YFSETQ. CDR3 region: CASSLPLGSGELFF. The DNA for the CDR3 is TGCGCCAGCAGCCTTCCGCTAGGGTCCGGGGAGCTGTTTTTT.

The rearrangement uses TRBV6-5 and TRBJ1-6; tentative D call: TRBD1 (6 bases). The CDR3 covers 14 residues. V dropped 2 bases and J dropped 13 bases, with 15 bases sitting between them. Germline V CDR1 and CDR2: MNHEY, SVGAGI. The CDR3 region is CASSYGTGSGPLHF. The CDR3 DNA reads TGTGCCAGCAGTTACGGAACAGGGAGCGGGCCCCTCCACTTT.

The rearrangement uses TRBV19 and TRBJ2-7, with TRBD1 as a possible D gene (6 bases). CDR1 is LNHDA and CDR2 is SQIVND in the germline V gene (reference sequence). This CDR3 is 11 amino acids long. Trimming took 3 bases from V and 6 from J, leaving 6 bases between them. CDR3 in amino acids: CASSIRGEQYF. The CDR3 DNA reads as TGTGCCAGTAGTATCAGGGGCGAGCAGTACTTC.

The chain has TRBV7-3 and TRBJ2-1; 10 nucleotides line up with TRBD1. The germline V gene has CDR1 SGHTA and CDR2 FQGTGA. This CDR3 is built from 15 residues. The V and J ends lost 2 bases and 8 bases, in that order; junction bases with no gene match: 6. CDR3 in amino acids: CASSLLVGQGHEQFF. The CDR3 DNA follows: TGTGCCAGCAGCTTATTGGTGGGACAGGGGCATGAGCAGTTCTTC.

The V call is TRBV4-3, the J call TRBJ2-5, with D possibly being TRBD1 or TRBD2 (6 bases each). Germline loops: CDR1 LGHNA, CDR2 YSLEER. V dropped 1 base and J dropped 1 base, with 10 bases sitting between them. The CDR3 loop spans 15 amino acids. CDR3 protein: CASSQGGDTQETQYF. The DNA for the CDR3 is TGCGCCAGCAGCCAAGGCGGGGACACCCAAGAGACCCAGTACTTC.

Sample share makes this clone medium-sized. This rearrangement joins TRBV4-3 to TRBJ2-2, with D possibly matching TRBD2 (6 bases). The CDR3 runs 15 residues. Germline CDR1 and CDR2: LGHNA and YSLEER. V lost 0 bases and J 5 bases, leaving 10 bases between the germline ends. The CDR3 here is CASSQDSAGTGELFF. CDR3 nucleotides: TGCGCCAGCAGCCAAGATTCGGCGGGGACCGGGGAGCTGTTTTTT.

This clone appeared a single time. This rearrangement joins TRBV4-1 to TRBJ2-3, with TRBD2 identical over 10 bases. Germline values: CDR1 MGHRA, CDR2 YSYEKL. Trimming cost V 4 bases and J 3 bases; bases outside gene matches: 7. The CDR3 has 16 residues. For the CDR3, the DNA is TGCGCCAGCAGCCTCATTCTAGCGGGGGCTACAGATACGCAGTATTTT. Protein: CASSLILAGATDTQYF.

The CDR3 sequence is CASSRGLAGATDTQYF. The CDR3 region has the DNA TGTGCCAGCAGCCGAGGACTAGCGGGGGCCACAGATACGCAGTATTTT. The J gene is TRBJ2-3, the V gene TRBV14, with 13 bases lining up with TRBD2. Germline-derived CDR1 and CDR2 are SGHDN and FVKESK. The trim removed 4 bases at V and 2 bases at J, leaving 3 bases unmatched. The CDR3 covers 16 residues.

This sequence joins TRBV5-1 and TRBJ2-7; 8 nucleotides align to TRBD2. V trimming: 4 bases; J trimming: 2 bases; junction bases outside the gene matches: 5. Germline CDR1 and CDR2: SGHRS and YFSETQ. CDR3 size: 14 residues. CDR3 residues: CASSIGSGAYEQYF. CDR3 nucleotides: TGCGCCAGCAGCATTGGTAGCGGGGCCTACGAGCAGTACTTC.